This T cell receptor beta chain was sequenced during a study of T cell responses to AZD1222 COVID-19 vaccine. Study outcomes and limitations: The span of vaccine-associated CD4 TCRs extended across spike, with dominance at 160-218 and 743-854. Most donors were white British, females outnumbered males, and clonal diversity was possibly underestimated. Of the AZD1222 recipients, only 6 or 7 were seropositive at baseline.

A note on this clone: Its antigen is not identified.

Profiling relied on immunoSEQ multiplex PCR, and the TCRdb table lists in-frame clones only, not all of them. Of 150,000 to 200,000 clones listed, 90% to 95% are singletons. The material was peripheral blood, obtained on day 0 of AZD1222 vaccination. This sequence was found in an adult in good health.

CDR3 in amino acids: CASSIEWRVYPTEAFF. As DNA, the CDR3 is TGTGCCAGTAGTATTGAGTGGAGGGTTTACCCCACTGAAGCTTTCTTT. The chain links TRBV19 to TRBJ1-1; no clear D. The CDR3 runs 16 residues. Per germline, CDR1 LNHDA and CDR2 SQIVND (reference sequence). The V gene lost 3 bases and the J gene lost 4 bases, with 18 bases spanning the gap.